The 31 T cell receptor beta chains reported below all come from one sample, sequenced in a study of shared clonotypes between healthy human individuals. Assay used: immunoSEQ multiplex PCR; TCRdb lists only in-frame clones, some missing. The top ten clones hold over 1.5% of a sample with around 1,900,000 clones, 90% to 95% of them seen once. Naive CD8 cells lacked CD45RO, underwent positive selection for CCR7 and left out terminally differentiated effector memory CD45RA+ cells. Sequenced sample: naive CD8+ T cells from PBMCs. The receptor set was obtained from a man aged 18 to 35 in good health. Some clones in this sample may be carry-over from other donors' samples.

Turning to this clone: Other DNA sequences within the sample encode an identical CDR3. The J gene is TRBJ1-1, the V gene TRBV6-6, with a possible D match to TRBD1 (6 bases). Trimming removed 6 bases from V and 4 bases from J, with 9 bases in between. The CDR3 is 12 residues long. From germline, CDR1 is MNHNY and CDR2 SVGAGI (reference sequence). CDR3 DNA: TGTGCCAGCAGACAGGGAGGCACTGAAGCTTTCTTT. This encodes CASRQGGTEAFF.

V is TRBV28 and J is TRBJ2-5; the D is unclear. This CDR3 region has 13 residues. V was cut by 5 bases and J by 2 bases, with 9 bases left in between. Germline CDR1 reads MDHEN; CDR2 reads SYDVKM. CDR3 loop: CASSRHRQETQYF. The DNA of the CDR3 is TGTGCCAGCAGTCGACACCGACAAGAGACCCAGTACTTC.

The V call is TRBV7-9, the J call TRBJ2-7; the D gene is possibly TRBD2 (6 bases). There are 13 residues in the CDR3. The germline CDR1 and CDR2 sequences are SEHNR and FQNEAQ (reference sequence). Trimming pared 5 bases from V and 2 bases from J, leaving 10 bases between. In nucleotides, the CDR3 is TGTGCCAGCAGCGGGGGACTTCCCTACGAGCAGTACTTC. It codes for CASSGGLPYEQYF.

J is TRBJ2-4 and V is TRBV5-4; 11 bases are a match to TRBD2. CDR1 is SGHNT, CDR2 YYREEE, per germline (reference sequence). After removal of 5 bases from V and 4 bases from J, the junction contained 2 bases not matched to a gene. This CDR3 spans 14 amino acids. CDR3 sequence reads: CASRASGGKNIQYF. The CDR3 bases are TGTGCCAGCAGGGCTAGCGGGGGGAAAAACATTCAGTACTTC.

The gene calls are TRBV7-8 and TRBJ1-5; 7 bases agree with TRBD1. The germline V gene encodes CDR1 SGHVS and CDR2 FQNEAQ. There are 16 residues in the CDR3. V trimming: 2 bases; J trimming: 3 bases; junction bases outside the gene matches: 7. CDR3 sequence: CASSLFRGPNNQPQHF. CDR3 DNA: TGTGCCAGCAGCTTATTTAGGGGGCCGAACAATCAGCCCCAGCATTTT. Supplemented by reference TRBV7-8 and TRBJ1-5, the full variable domain reads GAGVSQSPRYKVAKRGQDVALRCDPISGHVSLFWYQQALGQGPEFLTYFQNEAQLDKSGLPSDRFFAERPEGSVSTLKIQRTQQEDSAVYLCASSLFRGPNNQPQHFGDGTRLSIL.

The table lists this clone with a count of one. The chain couples TRBV18 to TRBJ1-1; no reliable D call. CDR3 size: 12 residues. Germline values: CDR1 KGHSH, CDR2 LQKENI. V lost 3 bases and J 7 bases, leaving 9 bases between the germline ends. The CDR3 loop is CASSPPGNEAFF. In DNA form, the CDR3 reads TGTGCCAGCTCACCCCCGGGGAATGAAGCTTTCTTT.

The chain's CDR3 is CASREALSYEQYF. The DNA of the CDR3 is TGTGCCTCGCGGGAGGCTCTCTCCTACGAGCAGTACTTC. The chain joins TRBV7-9 to TRBJ2-7; 8 bases line up with TRBD2. The CDR3 is made up of 13 amino acids. Losses at the gene ends were 11 bases for V and 0 bases for J; bases not matched to a gene: 6. CDR1 is SEHNR and CDR2 is FQNEAQ in the germline V gene (reference sequence).

The chain joins TRBV13 to TRBJ2-5; 9 bases line up with TRBD1. Looked up from germline, CDR1 is PRHDT and CDR2 is FYEKMQ (reference sequence). The CDR3 runs to 15 residues. The V segment lost 5 bases and the J segment 5 bases; nucleotides outside the gene matches: 9. The CDR3 sequence is CASSHLGQGGETQYF. Here the CDR3 DNA reads TGTGCCAGCAGCCACCTGGGACAGGGAGGGGAGACCCAGTACTTC. The full variable domain, completed using reference TRBV13 and TRBJ2-5, is AAGVIQSPRHLIKEKRETATLKCYPIPRHDTVYWYQQGPGQDPQFLISFYEKMQSDKGSIPDRFSAQQFSDYHSELNMSSLELGDSALYFCASSHLGQGGETQYFGPGTRLLVL.

This clone has just one count. J is TRBJ1-3 and V is TRBV6-6; D unclear. The germline gives CDR1 MNHNY, CDR2 SVGAGI (reference sequence). The length of the CDR3 is 11 residues. Here the CDR3 DNA reads TGTGGTGTCCTCTCTGGAAACACCATATATTTT. Its translation: CGVLSGNTIYF.

The V call is TRBV29-1, the J call TRBJ2-5; D is uncertain. Matching the DNA end better, TRBJ2-7 makes the J call doubtful. CDR3 size: 11 residues. The germline V gene has CDR1 SQVTM and CDR2 ANQGSEA. DNA of the CDR3: TGCAGCGTTGTCAGTCTATACGAGCAGTACTTC. Its protein product is CSVVSLYEQYF.

CDR3 protein: CASSLSHDEQYF. The CDR3 DNA is TGTGCCAGCAGTTTGTCCCACGACGAGCAGTACTTC. The chain joins TRBV28 to TRBJ2-7; the D is unclear. In germline, CDR1 is MDHEN, CDR2 SYDVKM. Trimming left V 3 bases short and J 5 bases short, with 8 bases between. This CDR3 has 12 residues.

This sequence joins TRBV27 and TRBJ2-7; 9 bases agree with TRBD1. V trimming: 6 bases; J trimming: 6 bases; junction bases outside the gene matches: 12. The length of the CDR3 is 15 residues. Per the germline V gene, CDR1 is MNHEY and CDR2 is SMNVEV (reference sequence). The CDR3 coding sequence is TGTGCCAGCAGACACCAAGGGACAGGGTTCAGCGAGCAGTACTTC. It translates to CASRHQGTGFSEQYF.

The rearrangement joins TRBV15 to TRBJ2-7; tentatively, D is TRBD1 or TRBD2 (6 bases each). The CDR3 extends over 15 amino acids. Trimming took off 1 base at V and 7 bases at J, with 17 bases between the two ends. Germline CDR1 LNHNV, CDR2 YYDKDF (reference sequence). The CDR3 DNA reads as TGTGCCACCAGCAGAGGAACGACAGGACGGGGGGAGCAGTACTTC. Translation: CATSRGTTGRGEQYF.

V gene TRBV6-1 combines with J gene TRBJ1-2; 11 bases are shared with TRBD1. V gave up 3 bases and J gave up 4 bases; unmatched junction bases: 4. The CDR3 spans 15 residues. CDR1 MNHNS and CDR2 SASEGT come from the germline V gene. CDR3 sequence (DNA): TGTGCCAGCAGTGAGGGACAGGGGGTGGCCTATGGCTACACCTTC. Residues: CASSEGQGVAYGYTF.

This chain links TRBV4-1 with TRBJ2-7; a weak D match, TRBD2 (7 bases). The germline V and J ends were trimmed by 3 bases and 1 base, with 16 bases remaining between them. The length of the CDR3 is 16 residues. The germline V gene encodes CDR1 MGHRA and CDR2 YSYEKL. The CDR3 here is CASSQIGAGASYEQYF. CDR3 sequence (DNA): TGCGCCAGCAGCCAGATTGGGGCGGGGGCATCCTACGAGCAGTACTTC.

The rearrangement uses TRBV28 and TRBJ1-1; D is undetermined. This CDR3 has 14 amino acids. The germline V gene encodes CDR1 MDHEN and CDR2 SYDVKM. V was shortened by 4 bases and J by 1 base, with 10 bases between the two germline ends. As DNA, the CDR3 is TGTGCCAGCAGTTATACTACAAAGAACACTGAAGCTTTCTTT. Encoded protein: CASSYTTKNTEAFF.

This sequence joins TRBV6-1 and TRBJ2-3, with 7 bases that match TRBD2. The CDR3 loop spans 16 amino acids. The V segment lost 4 bases and the J segment 4 bases; nucleotides outside the gene matches: 11. Per germline, CDR1 MNHNS and CDR2 SASEGT. In nucleotides, the CDR3 is TGTGCCAGCAGTGCCATAGCGGGCCCTCTCGCAGATACGCAGTATTTT. Encoded protein: CASSAIAGPLADTQYF.

In DNA, the CDR3 is TGTGCCAGCACTCGAACCCTGGGACAGGGGGCTGAAGAGCAGTACTTC. This codes for CASTRTLGQGAEEQYF. The rearrangement uses TRBV27 and TRBJ2-7; 12 positions agree with TRBD1. Germline-derived CDR1 and CDR2 are MNHEY and SMNVEV (reference sequence). This CDR3 contains 16 residues. With 7 bases clipped from V and 7 bases from J, the junction kept 14 bases outside the gene matches.

This clone was recorded only once. V and J are TRBV6-5 and TRBJ2-2; 8 bases align to TRBD2. Trimming cost V 4 bases and J 7 bases; bases outside gene matches: 11. This CDR3 comprises 16 residues. CDR1 and CDR2 from the germline V gene are MNHEY and SVGAGI. In nucleotides, the CDR3 is TGTGCCAGCAGTTCCCTAGATTGGACTAGCCACGGGGAGCTGTTTTTT. This translates into CASSSLDWTSHGELFF.

V gene TRBV29-1 combines with J gene TRBJ2-5; 7 bases align to TRBD2. The end of the DNA is better explained by TRBJ2-7, so the J call may be wrong. The CDR3 runs to 15 residues. From germline, CDR1 is SQVTM and CDR2 ANQGSEA. CDR3 sequence: CSTLTSSISSYEQYF. Written as DNA, the CDR3 is TGCAGCACCCTGACTAGCTCGATCAGCTCCTACGAGCAGTACTTC.

The gene calls are TRBV18 and TRBJ2-3; TRBD2 agrees at 7 bases. V trimming: 0 bases; J trimming: 0 bases; junction bases outside the gene matches: 3. The CDR3 totals 16 residues. Germline values: CDR1 KGHSH, CDR2 LQKENI. The CDR3 nucleotides are TGTGCCAGCTCACCACCTGGGAGGGACAGCACAGATACGCAGTATTTT. Translating gives CASSPPGRDSTDTQYF.

The chain joins TRBV5-4 to TRBJ2-7, with 14 bases lining up with TRBD2. The CDR3 contains 13 residues. V lost 9 bases and J lost 5; bases outside the gene matches: 4. Germline loops: CDR1 SGHNT, CDR2 YYREEE (reference sequence). CDR3 protein: CATRTSGRNEQYF. CDR3 sequence (DNA): TGTGCCACCAGGACTAGCGGGAGGAACGAGCAGTACTTC. The entire variable domain, with the rest obtained from reference TRBV5-4 and TRBJ2-7, is as follows: ETGVTQSPTHLIKTRGQQVTLRCSSQSGHNTVSWYQQALGQGPQFIFQYYREEENGRGNFPPRFSGLQFPNYSSELNVNALELDDSALYLCATRTSGRNEQYFGPGTRLTVT.

In this sample, this clone turned up once. Distinct nucleotide sequences in the sample also encode this CDR3. The chain uses TRBV5-6 and TRBJ2-7; TRBD1 matches at 7 bases. With 3 bases clipped from V and 0 bases from J, the junction kept 3 bases outside the gene matches. Per germline, CDR1 SGHDT and CDR2 YYEEEE. The CDR3 length is 14 residues. DNA of the CDR3: TGTGCCAGCAGCTATGGGACAGCCTCCTACGAGCAGTACTTC. As protein: CASSYGTASYEQYF.

This chain links TRBV6-1 with TRBJ2-7; tentatively, D is TRBD1 (5 bases). CDR3 size: 15 residues. Germline CDR1 MNHNS, CDR2 SASEGT. V was shortened by 0 bases and J by 1 base, with 10 bases between the two germline ends. In DNA form, the CDR3 reads TGTGCCAGCAGTGAAGCTTGGACATTTTCCTACGAGCAGTACTTC. As protein: CASSEAWTFSYEQYF.

The chain recombines TRBV9 with TRBJ2-7; D possibly corresponds to TRBD1 (6 bases). The CDR3 runs 13 residues. The V end lost 3 bases, the J end lost 6 bases, and 13 bases lay between the germline ends. Germline CDR1 is SGDLS and CDR2 is YYNGEE. The CDR3 protein is CASSGTTGREQYF. For the CDR3, the DNA is TGTGCCAGCAGCGGGACAACAGGGCGCGAGCAGTACTTC.

V and J are TRBV7-2 and TRBJ2-2; 9 bases align to TRBD2. Per the germline V gene, CDR1 is SGHTA and CDR2 is FQGNSA. The CDR3 length is 17 residues. The trim removed 1 base at V and 6 bases at J, leaving 9 bases unmatched. The CDR3 spells CASSLVAGAPPPGELFF. The CDR3 DNA is TGTGCCAGCAGCTTAGTAGCGGGGGCCCCACCGCCCGGGGAGCTGTTTTTT. Using reference TRBV7-2 and TRBJ2-2 for the parts outside the CDR3, the full variable domain is GAGVSQSPSNKVTEKGKDVELRCDPISGHTALYWYRQSLGQGLEFLIYFQGNSAPDKSGLPSDRFSAERTGGSVSTLTIQRTQQEDSAVYLCASSLVAGAPPPGELFFGEGSRLTVL.

V is TRBV12-5 and J is TRBJ2-7; D is unclear. Trimming pared 7 bases from V and 3 bases from J, leaving 16 bases between. The CDR3 spans 14 residues. From germline, CDR1 is LGHNT and CDR2 FRNRAP. In DNA form, the CDR3 reads TGTGCTAGTGCCCTGGGCATGGGGAACTACGAGCAGTACTTC. Protein sequence: CASALGMGNYEQYF.

V and J are TRBV11-2 and TRBJ2-1, with 12 bases aligning to TRBD2. The germline V gene has CDR1 SGHAT and CDR2 FQNNGV. The CDR3 runs 16 residues. The V segment lost 2 bases and the J segment 8 bases; nucleotides outside the gene matches: 7. CDR3 sequence: CASSLLAGGQYHEQFF. In DNA form, the CDR3 reads TGTGCCAGCAGCTTACTAGCGGGAGGGCAGTATCATGAGCAGTTCTTC.

The V call is TRBV18, the J call TRBJ1-4; D gene unclear. The CDR3 length is 17 residues. Germline assignment: CDR1 KGHSH and CDR2 LQKENI. V lost 3 bases, J lost 0 bases, and 14 bases lay in between. The CDR3 here is CASSPRHLPSTNEKLFF. DNA of the CDR3: TGTGCCAGCTCACCCCGACATCTCCCATCAACTAATGAAAAACTGTTTTTT.

This chain links TRBV5-1 with TRBJ2-5, with D tentatively TRBD1 (5 bases). V was trimmed by 0 bases and J by 3 bases, leaving 15 bases between them. The CDR3 contains 16 residues. Germline CDR1 SGHRS, CDR2 YFSETQ. The CDR3, as DNA: TGCGCCAGCAGCTTGGGTAGGGGCTCGGATAAAGAGACCCAGTACTTC. It specifies CASSLGRGSDKETQYF.

The J gene is TRBJ2-1, the V gene TRBV10-2, with unresolved D. The CDR3 is made up of 13 amino acids. Germline V CDR1 and CDR2: WSHSY, SAAADI. V gave up 11 bases and J gave up 2 bases, with 13 bases separating them. As DNA, the CDR3 is TGCGCCGTCGGAGAGCCACCCTACAATGAGCAGTTCTTC. This codes for CAVGEPPYNEQFF.